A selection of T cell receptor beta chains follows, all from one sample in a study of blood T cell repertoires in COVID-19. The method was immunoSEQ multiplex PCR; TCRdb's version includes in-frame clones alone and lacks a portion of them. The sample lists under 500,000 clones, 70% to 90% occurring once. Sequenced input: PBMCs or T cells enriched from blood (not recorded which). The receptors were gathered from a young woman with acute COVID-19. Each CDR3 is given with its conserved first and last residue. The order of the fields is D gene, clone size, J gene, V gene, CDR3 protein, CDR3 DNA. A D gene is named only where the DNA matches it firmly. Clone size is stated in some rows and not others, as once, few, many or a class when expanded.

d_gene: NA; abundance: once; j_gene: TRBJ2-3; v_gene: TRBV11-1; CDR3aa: CASSLAGLIITDTQYF; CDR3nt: TGTGCCAGCAGCTTAGCGGGGCTGATAATCACAGATACGCAGTATTTT
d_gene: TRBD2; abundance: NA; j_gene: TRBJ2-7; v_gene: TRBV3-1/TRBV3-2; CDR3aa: CASSPGLGDYEQYF; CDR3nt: TGTGCCAGCAGCCCAGGACTAGGGGATTACGAGCAGTACTTC
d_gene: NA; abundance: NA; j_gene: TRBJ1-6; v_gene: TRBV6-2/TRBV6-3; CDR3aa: CASSLGESSPLHF; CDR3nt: TGTGCCAGCAGTTTAGGAGAAAGTTCACCCCTCCACTTT
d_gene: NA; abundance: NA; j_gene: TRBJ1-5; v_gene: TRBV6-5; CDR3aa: CASSQQGQTGQPQHF; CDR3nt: TGTGCCAGCAGTCAACAGGGACAAACGGGTCAGCCCCAGCATTTT
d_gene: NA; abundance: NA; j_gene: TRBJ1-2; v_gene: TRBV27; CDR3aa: CASSIYFDSKVYTF; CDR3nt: TGTGCCAGCAGTATTTACTTTGACAGTAAGGTTTACACCTTC
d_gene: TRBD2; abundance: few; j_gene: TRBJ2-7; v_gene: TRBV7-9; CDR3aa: CASSAGGAAEQYF; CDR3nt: TGTGCCAGCAGCGCGGGGGGCGCAGCCGAGCAGTACTTC
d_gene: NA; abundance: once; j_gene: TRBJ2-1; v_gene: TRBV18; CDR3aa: CASSPTRSGNEQFF; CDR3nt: TGTGCCAGCTCACCCACGAGGTCCGGCAATGAGCAGTTCTTC
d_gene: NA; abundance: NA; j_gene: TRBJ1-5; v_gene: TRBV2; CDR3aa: CASSEQNDPDQPQHF; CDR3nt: TGTGCCAGCAGTGAACAGAACGATCCTGATCAGCCCCAGCATTTT
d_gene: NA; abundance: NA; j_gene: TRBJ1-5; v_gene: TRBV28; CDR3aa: CASSLYLGAALNQPQHF; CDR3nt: TGTGCCAGCAGTTTATATTTAGGGGCAGCCTTGAATCAGCCCCAGCATTTT
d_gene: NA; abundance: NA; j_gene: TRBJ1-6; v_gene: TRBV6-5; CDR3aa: CASSLASGANSPLHF; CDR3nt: TGTGCCAGCAGTCTCGCCTCAGGGGCTAATTCACCCCTCCACTTT
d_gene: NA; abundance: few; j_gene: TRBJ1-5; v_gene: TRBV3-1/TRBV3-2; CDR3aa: CASSQESGAQPQHF; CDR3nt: TGTGCCAGCAGCCAAGAGTCAGGGGCGCAGCCCCAGCATTTT
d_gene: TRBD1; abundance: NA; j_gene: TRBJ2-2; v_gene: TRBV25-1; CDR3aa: CASSGAFTGTGTGELFF; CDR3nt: TGTGCCAGCAGTGGGGCTTTTACCGGGACAGGCACCGGGGAGCTGTTTTTT
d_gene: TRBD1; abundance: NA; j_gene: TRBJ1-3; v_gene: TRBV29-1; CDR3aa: CSVTDRGLSGNTIYF; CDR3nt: TGCAGCGTGACGGACAGGGGCCTCTCTGGAAACACCATATATTTT
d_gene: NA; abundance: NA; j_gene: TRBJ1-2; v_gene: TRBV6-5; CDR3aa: CASSYEATDGYTF; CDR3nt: TGTGCCAGCAGTTACGAAGCGACAGATGGCTACACCTTC
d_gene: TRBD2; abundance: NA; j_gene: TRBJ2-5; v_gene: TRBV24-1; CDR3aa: CATSEALAVKETQYF; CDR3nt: TGTGCCACCAGTGAGGCACTAGCGGTAAAAGAGACCCAGTACTTC
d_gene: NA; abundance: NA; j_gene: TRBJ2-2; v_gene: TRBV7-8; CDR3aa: CASSSPSGRYTGELFF; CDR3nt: TGTGCCAGCAGCTCCCCCTCAGGCAGGTACACCGGGGAGCTGTTTTTT
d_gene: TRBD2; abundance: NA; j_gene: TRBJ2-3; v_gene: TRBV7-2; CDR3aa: CASSSNGGESDTQYF; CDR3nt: TGTGCCAGCAGCTCGAACGGGGGGGAATCAGATACGCAGTATTTT
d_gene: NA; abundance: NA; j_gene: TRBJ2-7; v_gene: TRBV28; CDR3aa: CASSLEGYEQYF; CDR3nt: TGTGCCAGCAGTTTAGAGGGCTACGAGCAGTACTTC
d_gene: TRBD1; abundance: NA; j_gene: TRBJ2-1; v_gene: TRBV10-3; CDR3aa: CAIKKGTAEYNEQFF; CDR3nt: TGTGCCATCAAAAAAGGGACAGCTGAATACAATGAGCAGTTCTTC
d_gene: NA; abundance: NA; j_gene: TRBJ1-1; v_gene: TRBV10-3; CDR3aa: CAISSPGGRNTEAFF; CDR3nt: TGTGCCATCAGTAGCCCGGGGGGGAGGAACACTGAAGCTTTCTTT
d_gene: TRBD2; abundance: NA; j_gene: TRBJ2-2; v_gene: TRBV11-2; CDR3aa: CASSLPMTSGRRTGELFF; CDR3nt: TGTGCCAGCAGCTTACCAATGACTAGCGGGAGACGGACCGGGGAGCTGTTTTTT
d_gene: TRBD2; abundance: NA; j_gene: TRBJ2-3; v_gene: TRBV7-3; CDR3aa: CASSLGLRSTDTQYF; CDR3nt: TGTGCCAGCAGCCTGGGACTACGTAGCACAGATACGCAGTATTTT
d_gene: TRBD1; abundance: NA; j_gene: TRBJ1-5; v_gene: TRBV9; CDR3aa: CASSVGGQGHNQPQHF; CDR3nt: TGTGCCAGCAGCGTAGGGGGACAGGGGCACAATCAGCCCCAGCATTTT
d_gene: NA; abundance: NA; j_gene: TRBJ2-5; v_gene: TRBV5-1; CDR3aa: CASSFGGGRQETQYF; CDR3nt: TGCGCCAGCAGCTTTGGGGGGGGGCGGCAAGAGACCCAGTACTTC
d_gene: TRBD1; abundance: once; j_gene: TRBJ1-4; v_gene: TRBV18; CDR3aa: CASSSTGTGEKLFF; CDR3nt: TGTGCCAGCTCTTCGACCGGGACAGGTGAAAAACTGTTTTTT
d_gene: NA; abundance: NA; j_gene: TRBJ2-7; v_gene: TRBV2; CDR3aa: CASSRNSIDEQYF; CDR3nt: TGTGCCAGCTCTCGGAACAGTATAGACGAGCAGTACTTC
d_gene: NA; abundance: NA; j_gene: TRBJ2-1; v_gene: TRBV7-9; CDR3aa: CASSLGPGSYNEQFF; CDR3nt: TGTGCCAGCAGCTTAGGTCCAGGGTCCTACAATGAGCAGTTCTTC
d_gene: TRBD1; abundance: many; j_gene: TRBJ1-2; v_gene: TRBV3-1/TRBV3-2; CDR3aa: CASSQAETGGGGYTF; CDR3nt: TGTGCCAGCAGCCAAGCAGAGACAGGGGGGGGTGGCTACACCTTC
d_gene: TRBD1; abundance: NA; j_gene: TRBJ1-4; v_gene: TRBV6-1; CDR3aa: CASSEDRGTNEKLFF; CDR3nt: TGTGCCAGCAGTGAAGACAGGGGTACTAATGAAAAACTGTTTTTT
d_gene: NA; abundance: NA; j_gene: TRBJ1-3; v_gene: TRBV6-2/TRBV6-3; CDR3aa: CASSYSWTVSGNTIYF; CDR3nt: TGTGCCAGCAGTTACTCTTGGACAGTCTCTGGAAACACCATATATTTT
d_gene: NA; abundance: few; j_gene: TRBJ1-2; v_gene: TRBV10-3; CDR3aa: CAISESAEQGRNTF; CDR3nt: TGTGCCATCAGTGAGTCTGCGGAACAGGGTCGCAACACCTTC